Following are 24 T cell receptor beta chains from one sample sequenced in a study of blood T cell repertoires in COVID-19. Method: immunoSEQ multiplex PCR; TCRdb's copy keeps in-frame clones and lacks some. The data show some 220,000 clones, with more than 75% seen just once and 10% to 15% held by the top ten. Sequenced: peripheral blood. These TCRs come from a human donor in a cohort sampled during active COVID-19.

The rearrangement uses TRBV2 and TRBJ2-7; 10 bases align to TRBD1. V lost 3 bases and J lost 4; bases outside the gene matches: 9. The V gene's germline CDR1 is SNHLY and CDR2 FYNNEI. The CDR3 totals 16 residues. For the CDR3, the DNA is TGTGCCAGCAGTGAGTGGGCGACAGGGGGCTCGTACGAGCAGTACTTC. Residues: CASSEWATGGSYEQYF.

This clone was counted a few times. The junction differs from germline at one of its ends, possibly a read error. The rearrangement joins TRBV7-9 to TRBJ2-5, with 12 bases matching TRBD2. This CDR3 region has 14 residues. Looked up from germline, CDR1 is SEHNR and CDR2 is FQNEAQ (reference sequence). The CDR3 DNA follows: TGTGCCAGCAGCCTAGCGGGAGGGCCCGAGACCCAGTACTTC. Translation: CASSLAGGPETQYF.

The rearrangement links TRBV7-6 to TRBJ2-6, with D possibly being TRBD2 (5 bases). CDR1 and CDR2 (germline): SGHVS, FNYEAQ. This CDR3 comprises 15 residues. V gave up 5 bases and J gave up 4 bases, with 12 bases separating them. The CDR3 region is CASSPDGGGANVLTF. The CDR3 coding sequence is TGTGCCAGCAGCCCGGACGGAGGCGGGGCCAACGTCCTGACTTTC.

CDR3 amino acids: CASSQLSGYSYEQYF. CDR3 bases: TGTGCCAGCAGCCAACTTAGCGGGTACTCCTACGAGCAGTACTTC. The rearrangement uses TRBV4-2 and TRBJ2-7; 7 bases are a match to TRBD2. The CDR3 is 15 amino acids. The junction had 4 bases not matched to a gene; V was cut back by 2 bases and J by 0 bases. Germline V gene sequence: CDR1 LGHNA, CDR2 YNFKEQ.

The rearrangement uses TRBV20-1 and TRBJ1-5; D is unresolved. Trimming took off 3 bases at V and 7 bases at J, with 10 bases between the two ends. The CDR3 is made up of 12 amino acids. Germline CDR1 reads DFQATT; CDR2 reads SNEGSKA (reference sequence). CDR3 sequence reads: CSASPTRQPQHF. In DNA, the CDR3 is TGCAGTGCTAGTCCTACCAGGCAGCCCCAGCATTTT.

The chain joins TRBV9 to TRBJ2-2; maybe TRBD1 (6 bases). V was pared by 3 bases and J by 2 bases, with 11 bases between. Per the germline V gene, CDR1 is SGDLS and CDR2 is YYNGEE. The CDR3 contains 15 residues. CDR3 nucleotides: TGTGCCAGCAGCGCCACGGGACAAAACACCGGGGAGCTGTTTTTT. Encoded protein: CASSATGQNTGELFF. The variable domain in full, completed from reference TRBV9 and TRBJ2-2, reads DSGVTQTPKHLITATGQRVTLRCSPRSGDLSVYWYQQSLDQGLQFLIQYYNGEERAKGNILERFSAQQFPDLHSELNLSSLELGDSALYFCASSATGQNTGELFFGEGSRLTVL.

This chain connects TRBV6-5 to TRBJ1-6; perhaps TRBD1 as D (5 bases). Deletions cut 5 bases from V and 5 bases from J, with 10 bases between. In germline, CDR1 is MNHEY, CDR2 SVGAGI. The CDR3 covers 14 residues. This CDR3 reads CASSTGHHNSPLHF. The CDR3 coding sequence is TGTGCCAGCAGTACTGGACACCATAATTCACCCCTCCACTTT.

The chain uses TRBV7-8 and TRBJ2-5; TRBD2 is a possible D gene (5 bases). There are 17 residues in the CDR3. Deletions cut 4 bases from V and 2 bases from J, with 20 bases between. The germline V gene encodes CDR1 SGHVS and CDR2 FQNEAQ. CDR3 coding DNA: TGTGCCAGCAGCTCACATCCGGGGAATGAGGGACAAGAGACCCAGTACTTC. It translates to CASSSHPGNEGQETQYF.

This clone showed up just a few times. The chain recombines TRBV7-2 with TRBJ1-2; D possibly corresponds to TRBD1 (5 bases). V was trimmed by 7 bases and J by 4 bases, leaving 13 bases between them. The CDR3 runs to 13 residues. Germline V gives CDR1 SGHTA, CDR2 FQGNSA. The CDR3 DNA is TGTGCCAGCAAAGGGTCCACAGGCTATGGCTACACCTTC. Its protein product is CASKGSTGYGYTF.

The genes are TRBV6-5 and TRBJ2-3; D call uncertain. Germline V gene lookup returns CDR1 MNHEY and CDR2 SVGAGI. V lost 0 bases and J 4 bases, leaving 11 bases between the germline ends. The CDR3 is 15 amino acids. CDR3 coding DNA: TGTGCCAGCAGTTACTCGAATGAGGTGCCAGATACGCAGTATTTT. Translating gives CASSYSNEVPDTQYF.

The chain employs TRBV2 and TRBJ2-2; the match to TRBD1 covers 8 bases. The CDR3 has 14 amino acids. The germline gives CDR1 SNHLY, CDR2 FYNNEI. J was trimmed by 6 bases and V by 5 bases; bases with no gene match: 5. CDR3 nucleotides: TGTGCCAGCAGTCTGGACAGGGAAGCCGGGGAGCTGTTTTTT. Translation gives CASSLDREAGELFF.

This chain joins TRBV6-5 and TRBJ1-2; 9 nucleotides line up with TRBD1. The CDR3 contains 13 residues. V lost 9 bases, J lost 2 bases, and 4 bases stayed unmatched. CDR1 is MNHEY, CDR2 SVGAGI, per germline. The CDR3, as DNA: TGTGCCAGTAAAGGGACAGGGAACTATGGCTACACCTTC. This codes for CASKGTGNYGYTF.

This clone was seen a single time. This rearrangement joins TRBV4-3 to TRBJ2-1; the match to TRBD1 covers 7 bases. The CDR3 extends over 18 amino acids. Germline trimming cut 1 base from V and 0 bases from J; bases unmatched to any gene: 9. The germline gives CDR1 LGHNA, CDR2 YSLEER. CDR3 nucleotides: TGCGCCAGCAGCCAAGTTGGGACAGCGATTGCCTCCTACAATGAGCAGTTCTTC. This sequence encodes CASSQVGTAIASYNEQFF.

V gene TRBV4-1 combines with J gene TRBJ2-3; no reliable D call. The germline V gene encodes CDR1 MGHRA and CDR2 YSYEKL. The CDR3 covers 16 residues. V was clipped by 0 bases and J by 2 bases, with 12 bases between them. In nucleotides, the CDR3 is TGCGCCAGCAGCCAAGAGATGGCGGAGCACACAGATACGCAGTATTTT. Translation gives CASSQEMAEHTDTQYF.

This chain uses TRBV2 with TRBJ2-6; 7 nucleotides agree with TRBD1. Losses at the gene ends were 11 bases for V and 0 bases for J; bases not matched to a gene: 4. The CDR3 totals 14 residues. The germline V gene has CDR1 SNHLY and CDR2 FYNNEI. The CDR3 reads CAGTARSGANVLTF. The CDR3 nucleotides read TGTGCCGGGACAGCCCGCTCTGGGGCCAACGTCCTGACTTTC. Together with reference TRBV2 and TRBJ2-6, the CDR3 gives the full variable domain: EPEVTQTPSHQVTQMGQEVILRCVPISNHLYFYWYRQILGQKVEFLVSFYNNEISEKSEIFDDQFSVERPDGSNFTLKIRSTKLEDSAMYFCAGTARSGANVLTFGAGSRLTVL.

CDR3 nucleotides: TGTGCCAGCAGCGTGAGTGCCAGCGGGGGGGAAATTACCTACGAGCAGTACTTC. Translation gives CASSVSASGGEITYEQYF. This chain links TRBV9 with TRBJ2-7; 10 bases are a match to TRBD2. The CDR3 contains 18 residues. Germline values: CDR1 SGDLS, CDR2 YYNGEE. With 2 bases clipped from V and 2 bases from J, the junction kept 13 bases outside the gene matches.

V and J are TRBV10-1 and TRBJ1-1; TRBD1 might be the D (6 bases). The CDR3 is 16 residues long. V lost 10 bases to trimming and J lost 0 bases, with 21 bases between them. From germline, CDR1 is WNHNN and CDR2 SYGVQD (reference sequence). CDR3 sequence (DNA): TGCGCCATACAGGGCAGCAATGAGAGACTGAACACTGAAGCTTTCTTT. Residues: CAIQGSNERLNTEAFF.

This chain links TRBV4-3 with TRBJ2-3, with D unresolved. The CDR3 covers 13 residues. Germline-derived CDR1 and CDR2 are LGHNA and YSLEER. Trimming pared 1 base from V and 4 bases from J, leaving 6 bases between. The CDR3 reads CASSQVAADTQYF. CDR3 nucleotides: TGCGCCAGCAGCCAAGTAGCAGCAGATACGCAGTATTTT.

The chain couples TRBV6-1 to TRBJ2-6, with D unclear. The germline V and J ends were trimmed by 4 bases and 1 base, with 11 bases remaining between them. The CDR3 covers 16 residues. Germline-derived CDR1 and CDR2 are MNHNS and SASEGT. CDR3 nucleotide sequence: TGTGCCAGCAGTGTAGAACAGCAATCTGGGGCCAACGTCCTGACTTTC. It encodes CASSVEQQSGANVLTF.

V gene TRBV27 combines with J gene TRBJ1-4, with 9 bases fitting TRBD1. V was pared by 4 bases and J by 10 bases, with 7 bases of the junction left unmatched. Germline V CDR1 and CDR2: MNHEY, SMNVEV (reference sequence). This CDR3 contains 14 residues. CDR3: CASSSGTGSGKLFF. The CDR3 DNA reads as TGTGCCAGCAGTTCCGGGACAGGGAGCGGAAAACTGTTTTTT.

This chain uses TRBV5-5 with TRBJ2-5; D is ambiguous. Trimming removed 4 bases at V and 2 bases at J, with 9 bases between. There are 13 residues in the CDR3. CDR1 is SGHKS and CDR2 is YYEKEE in the germline V gene (reference sequence). The CDR3 is CASSRPGQETQYF. CDR3 in DNA: TGTGCCAGCAGCAGGCCAGGACAAGAGACCCAGTACTTC.

This clone was recorded only once. The chain is built from TRBV7-8 and TRBJ2-1; D is possibly TRBD2 (5 bases). Trimming shortened V by 6 bases and J by 4 bases, and 13 bases separated the two germline ends. This CDR3 spans 14 amino acids. From germline, CDR1 is SGHVS and CDR2 FQNEAQ. The CDR3 coding sequence is TGTGCCAGCAGTAAGGACTCCACTTACAATGAGCAGTTCTTC. Translated, it gives CASSKDSTYNEQFF.

The rearrangement links TRBV24-1 to TRBJ2-2; TRBD2 agrees at 7 bases. The germline gives CDR1 KGHDR, CDR2 SFDVKD. The CDR3 length is 17 residues. Unmatched junction bases numbered 5, after V lost 2 bases and J lost 0 bases. In nucleotides, the CDR3 is TGTGCCACCAGTGATTCCCTGCTAGCGGCGAACACCGGGGAGCTGTTTTTT. Its protein is CATSDSLLAANTGELFF.

This clone showed up just a few times. The V gene is TRBV24-1, the J gene TRBJ1-1, with D maybe TRBD1 (5 bases). V dropped 4 bases and J dropped 1 base, with 12 bases sitting between them. The CDR3 runs to 15 residues. From germline, CDR1 is KGHDR and CDR2 SFDVKD. The CDR3 nucleotides are TGTGCCACCAGTGACGCCGGTAGGGGGAACACTGAAGCTTTCTTT. Its translation is CATSDAGRGNTEAFF.